This T cell receptor beta chain was sequenced for a study of T cells in pancreatic ductal adenocarcinoma. Study-level points and caveats: Tumor samples had fewer productive templates and roughly 7.3-fold fewer unique clonotypes than blood.

Data came from immunoSEQ multiplex PCR; TCRdb stores just in-frame clones and leaves some out. The sample lists about 97,000 clones, 90% to 95% occurring once. No neoadjuvant therapy was given to the selected pancreatic ductal adenocarcinoma patients before their surgery. As regards this clone: Its antigen is still unknown.

The CDR3 loop spans 15 amino acids. Trimming cost V 3 bases and J 2 bases; bases outside gene matches: 3. Germline V gene data show CDR1 as LNHDA and CDR2 as SQIVND (reference sequence). The chain carries TRBV19 and TRBJ2-3; 9 bases are shared with TRBD2. The TCR was taken from a human donor with pancreatic ductal adenocarcinoma. The sequenced sample was PBMCs. Here the CDR3 reads CASSMGGGVTDTQYF. CDR3 bases: TGTGCCAGTAGTATGGGCGGGGGGGTCACAGATACGCAGTATTTT.